The present TCR beta chain was sequenced within a study of blood T cell repertoires in COVID-19. Study background: The United States, Italy and Spain were the sources of the acute and convalescent COVID-19 samples.

Germline CDR1 and CDR2: LGHDT and YNNKEL (reference sequence). V was shortened by 3 bases and J by 7 bases, with 10 bases between the two germline ends. This CDR3 spans 13 amino acids. Authors' data handling: For nucleated cells, counts were estimated from reference gene primer amplification. Only in-frame clones appear in the TCRdb table, and some are missing; sequencing was by immunoSEQ multiplex PCR. V, J and clone size are taken as reported in that table, and D and trimming were inferred from the DNA itself. The table shows under 250,000 clones, with approximately 78% occurring only once. Sequencing input: peripheral blood. The source is a young woman with acute or convalescent COVID-19. V usage is TRBV3-1 (or the pseudogene TRBV3-2) and J usage is TRBJ2-1, with D unclear. CDR3 protein: CASSQVAPNEQFF. The CDR3 DNA reads TGTGCCAGCAGCCAGGTGGCCCCAAATGAGCAGTTCTTC.